A single sample is the source of the 9 T cell receptor beta chains below, sequenced in a study of T-cell memory formation after mild COVID-19. MiXCR, applied by TCRdb to the 5' RACE reads, yields one record per CDR3 protein. The sample has some 490,000 distinct CDR3 sequences, 15% to 20% seen once. Specimen: PBMCs or a T cell subset sorted from them (not recorded which). Receptors originate from an adult woman who had mild COVID-19 (a few samples of this study predate the infection). Cell type and time point are not known.

CDR3 bases: TGTGCCAGCAGCCAACGGGACAGGGATTACACCTTC. Amino acid sequence: CASSQRDRDYTF. V gene TRBV3-1 combines with J gene TRBJ1-2; 9 nucleotides line up with TRBD1. Germline CDR1 and CDR2: LGHDT and YNNKEL (reference sequence). CDR3 length: 12 residues. J lost 11 bases, V lost 2 bases, and 3 bases had no gene match.

The sample holds a few counts of this clonotype. The chain links TRBV5-6 to TRBJ2-2, with 9 bases lining up with TRBD2. The CDR3 covers 16 residues. CDR1 SGHDT and CDR2 YYEEEE come from the germline V gene. Trimming took 0 bases from V and 7 from J; bases not matched to a gene: 7. This chain's CDR3 is CASSLDPSGENGELFF. The CDR3, as DNA: TGTGCCAGCAGCTTGGACCCTAGCGGGGAGAACGGGGAGCTGTTTTTT. The whole variable domain, filled in from reference TRBV5-6 and TRBJ2-2, reads DAGVTQSPTHLIKTRGQQVTLRCSPKSGHDTVSWYQQALGQGPQFIFQYYEEEERQRGNFPDRFSGHQFPNYSSELNVNALLLGDSALYLCASSLDPSGENGELFFGEGSRLTVL.

This clonotype has a count of ten or more. The chain has TRBV12-3 or TRBV12-4 and TRBJ2-7, with D perhaps assigned TRBD1 or TRBD2 (5 bases each). V lost 1 base to trimming and J lost 1 base, with 5 bases between them. The CDR3 is 13 amino acids. For the CDR3, the DNA is TGTGCCAGCAGTTTAGGGGGGTCCTACGAGCAGTACTTC. Its translation: CASSLGGSYEQYF.

In this sample, this clonotype turned up many times. The gene calls are TRBV20-1 and TRBJ1-2, with 9 bases aligning to TRBD1. CDR1 is DFQATT, CDR2 SNEGSKA, per germline (reference sequence). V shed 5 bases, J shed 8 bases, and the junction held 6 bases outside the gene matches. This CDR3 comprises 12 residues. CDR3 DNA sequence: TGCAGTGCTTCACAGGGGGCGCGGGGCTACACCTTC. This gives the protein CSASQGARGYTF.

This clonotype was seen only a few times. The chain employs TRBV20-1 and TRBJ1-2, with D perhaps matching TRBD1 (6 bases). The CDR3 covers 14 residues. Germline assignment: CDR1 DFQATT and CDR2 SNEGSKA (reference sequence). Trimming took off 3 bases at V and 8 bases at J, with 19 bases between the two ends. The CDR3 region is CSARAAGVSWGYTF. DNA of the CDR3: TGCAGTGCTAGGGCGGCAGGGGTTTCTTGGGGCTACACCTTC.

The table lists this clonotype with a few counts. One base away lies a much larger clone, so this may be a sequencing read error. The chain carries TRBV19 and TRBJ1-1, with D possibly matching TRBD1 (5 bases). The CDR3 runs to 14 residues. Germline CDR1 and CDR2: LNHDA and SQIVND (reference sequence). This CDR3 reads CDSRPGPWVAEAFF. The CDR3 DNA sequence: TGTGACAGCCGGCCGGGACCTTGGGTAGCTGAAGCTTTCTTT.

Only a few counts were recorded for this clonotype. One end of the junction does not line up with germline, which may come from a read error. The rearrangement uses TRBV2 and TRBJ2-1; 12 nucleotides match TRBD2. The CDR3 length is 12 residues. Germline V lookup: CDR1 SNHLY, CDR2 FYNNEI. The CDR3 nucleotides read TGTGCCAGCAGAGCTAGCGGGAGGGCCGAAAACTTC. Amino acid sequence: CASRASGRAENF.

This clonotype occurred a few times. This chain links TRBV4-1 with TRBJ2-7; 10 bases match TRBD1. In germline, CDR1 is MGHRA, CDR2 YSYEKL. J gave up 0 bases and V 4 bases, and 6 bases lay outside the gene matches. CDR3 length: 16 residues. CDR3 region: CASSPTRDRGSYEQYF. The CDR3 region has the DNA TGCGCCAGCAGCCCTACCCGGGACAGGGGCTCCTACGAGCAGTACTTC.

This clonotype was recorded at least ten times. The gene calls are TRBV5-5 and TRBJ2-1; 9 nucleotides align to TRBD2. The CDR3 spans 15 residues. From germline, CDR1 is SGHKS and CDR2 YYEKEE (reference sequence). J gave up 2 bases and V 4 bases, and 4 bases lay outside the gene matches. The CDR3 coding sequence is TGTGCCAGCAGCGGCGGGGGGGCCACCTACAATGAGCAGTTCTTC. It translates to CASSGGGATYNEQFF. Supplemented by reference TRBV5-5 and TRBJ2-1, the full variable domain reads DAGVTQSPTHLIKTRGQQVTLRCSPISGHKSVSWYQQVLGQGPQFIFQYYEKEERGRGNFPDRFSARQFPNYSSELNVNALLLGDSALYLCASSGGGATYNEQFFGPGTRLTVL.